Shown below are 24 T cell receptor beta chains from a single sample sequenced in a study of cytomegalovirus exposure and HLA in healthy donors. Researchers ran the PCR with 60 Vbeta and 13 Jbeta primers. Sequencing used immunoSEQ multiplex PCR; TCRdb keeps in-frame clones, though not all of them. There are approximately 170,000 clones in the sample; roughly 80% occur only once, and approximately 1.3% lies in the top ten. Sample: PBMCs. The receptors stem from a man aged 50 or older in good health and CMV-seropositive.

The count of this clone is one. This chain connects TRBV7-9 to TRBJ2-3; perhaps TRBD2 as D (5 bases). Deletions cut 3 bases from V and 0 bases from J, with 7 bases between. This CDR3 contains 14 residues. In germline, CDR1 is SEHNR, CDR2 FQNEAQ (reference sequence). The CDR3 reads CASSLSGSTDTQYF. The CDR3 nucleotides are TGTGCCAGCAGCTTGAGCGGTAGCACAGATACGCAGTATTTT.

This clone was counted a few times. The chain links TRBV6-1 to TRBJ2-1, with TRBD1 identical over 9 bases. CDR3 length: 14 residues. Unmatched junction bases numbered 3, after V lost 6 bases and J lost 3 bases. From germline, CDR1 is MNHNS and CDR2 SASEGT. This CDR3 reads CASRRTGDYNEQFF. For the CDR3, the DNA is TGTGCCAGCAGGAGGACAGGGGACTACAATGAGCAGTTCTTC.

The chain has TRBV6-5 and TRBJ1-2, with a weak D call TRBD1 (5 bases). Germline V gene data show CDR1 as MNHEY and CDR2 as SVGAGI. The CDR3 loop spans 15 amino acids. The V and J ends lost 7 bases and 4 bases respectively, with 19 bases between them. The CDR3 nucleotides read TGTGCCAGCAACCCCGACAGTTCGTCTCCCTATGGCTACACCTTC. Residues: CASNPDSSSPYGYTF.

The chain couples TRBV5-4 to TRBJ2-7; TRBD1 matches 9 bases. Germline CDR1 is SGHNT and CDR2 is YYREEE (reference sequence). The CDR3 has 15 amino acids. V shed 5 bases, J shed 2 bases, and the junction held 8 bases outside the gene matches. The CDR3 coding sequence is TGTGCCAGCAGGGTGACAGGGGGTGAAACCTACGAGCAGTACTTC. Its translation is CASRVTGGETYEQYF. The full variable domain, in which reference TRBV5-4 and TRBJ2-7 provide the parts outside the CDR3, is ETGVTQSPTHLIKTRGQQVTLRCSSQSGHNTVSWYQQALGQGPQFIFQYYREEENGRGNFPPRFSGLQFPNYSSELNVNALELDDSALYLCASRVTGGETYEQYFGPGTRLTVT.

V usage is TRBV27 and J usage is TRBJ2-6, with a possible D match to TRBD2 (6 bases). Germline V gene sequence: CDR1 MNHEY, CDR2 SMNVEV (reference sequence). There are 18 residues in the CDR3. Trimming removed 4 bases at V and 0 bases at J, with 16 bases between. CDR3: CASSSFGGDHSGANVLTF. For the CDR3, the DNA is TGTGCCAGCAGTTCCTTCGGCGGGGATCACTCTGGGGCCAACGTCCTGACTTTC. Supplemented by reference TRBV27 and TRBJ2-6, the full variable domain reads EAQVTQNPRYLITVTGKKLTVTCSQNMNHEYMSWYRQDPGLGLRQIYYSMNVEVTDKGDVPEGYKVSRKEKRNFPLILESPSPNQTSLYFCASSSFGGDHSGANVLTFGAGSRLTVL.

This chain uses TRBV6-1 with TRBJ1-2; no reliable D call. The ends were cut back, 5 bases at V and 7 bases at J, with 11 bases in the middle. From germline, CDR1 is MNHNS and CDR2 SASEGT. The length of the CDR3 is 12 residues. The CDR3 DNA is TGTGCCAGCAGTTCCCGGGTAGCTGGCTACACCTTC. It is translated as CASSSRVAGYTF.

Here the CDR3 reads CASRDRGVYEQYF. The CDR3 DNA sequence: TGTGCCAGCCGGGACAGGGGGGTCTACGAGCAGTACTTC. This chain uses TRBV6-1 with TRBJ2-7; TRBD1 matches at 11 bases. In germline, CDR1 is MNHNS, CDR2 SASEGT. The CDR3 is 13 amino acids. Losses at the gene ends were 8 bases for V and 3 bases for J; bases not matched to a gene: 3.

The rearrangement uses TRBV2 and TRBJ2-1; maybe TRBD2 (6 bases). CDR1 and CDR2 from the germline V gene are SNHLY and FYNNEI. This CDR3 has 17 amino acids. V was cut by 6 bases and J by 1 base, with 19 bases left in between. CDR3 region: CASREGLSGESYNEQFF. CDR3 bases: TGTGCCAGCAGGGAGGGGCTATCGGGAGAGTCCTACAATGAGCAGTTCTTC.

This chain connects TRBV5-1 to TRBJ1-1, with unresolved D. CDR3 length: 13 amino acids. Trimming pared 3 bases from V and 3 bases from J, leaving 9 bases between. Germline lookup yields CDR1 SGHRS and CDR2 YFSETQ. The CDR3 spells CASSWSRDTEAFF. The CDR3 coding sequence is TGCGCCAGCAGCTGGTCGAGGGACACTGAAGCTTTCTTT.

This chain links TRBV27 with TRBJ1-5, with 8 bases matching TRBD1. V was clipped by 3 bases and J by 8 bases; unmatched bases: 6. Germline lookup yields CDR1 MNHEY and CDR2 SMNVEV (reference sequence). The CDR3 length is 14 residues. The CDR3, as DNA: TGTGCCAGCAGTTTTGGACAGGGTATTGAGCCCCAGCATTTT. It yields the protein CASSFGQGIEPQHF.

For this clone: The sample contains more than one DNA sequence encoding this CDR3. The V and J genes are TRBV11-2 and TRBJ1-1; no firm D call. CDR1 SGHAT and CDR2 FQNNGV come from the germline V gene. There are 13 residues in the CDR3. Trimming removed 4 bases from V and 5 bases from J, with 11 bases in between. In DNA form, the CDR3 reads TGTGCCAGCAGCTCTAATCGGGGAACTGAAGCTTTCTTT. Encoded protein: CASSSNRGTEAFF.

The chain has TRBV5-5 and TRBJ1-1; 9 bases map to TRBD1. The CDR3 is made up of 14 amino acids. V trimming: 4 bases; J trimming: 3 bases; junction bases outside the gene matches: 4. Germline V gene data show CDR1 as SGHKS and CDR2 as YYEKEE (reference sequence). CDR3 DNA sequence: TGTGCCAGCAGCAGCCGGGACAGGGACACTGAAGCTTTCTTT. Residues: CASSSRDRDTEAFF.

V and J are TRBV5-1 and TRBJ2-5; TRBD1 agrees at 8 bases. Unmatched junction bases numbered 11, after V lost 5 bases and J lost 5 bases. The CDR3 has 15 amino acids. CDR1 is SGHRS and CDR2 is YFSETQ in the germline V gene. Written as DNA, the CDR3 is TGCGCCAGCAGAGGGGCGTCAGGGGGCAAGGAGACCCAGTACTTC. This gives the protein CASRGASGGKETQYF.

With regard to this clone: The sample has other DNA sequences that encode this CDR3 too. This chain links TRBV7-9 with TRBJ1-4; the match to TRBD1 covers 9 bases. V dropped 5 bases and J dropped 5; count of bases not matched to a gene: 3. The germline gives CDR1 SEHNR, CDR2 FQNEAQ (reference sequence). CDR3 length: 14 residues. In DNA form, the CDR3 reads TGTGCCAGCAGCCCGGGACAGGGCAATGAAAAACTGTTTTTT. The encoded protein is CASSPGQGNEKLFF.

V is TRBV29-1 and J is TRBJ2-7; a possible D gene is TRBD1 (5 bases). The V gene lost 4 bases and the J gene lost 6 bases, with 10 bases spanning the gap. The CDR3 runs to 11 residues. CDR1 and CDR2 from the germline V gene are SQVTM and ANQGSEA. As DNA, the CDR3 is TGCAGCGTTGGGGGCCCCAGCGAGCAGTACTTC. It translates to CSVGGPSEQYF.

The sample holds a few counts of this clone. This chain uses TRBV10-3 with TRBJ1-3; 10 nucleotides line up with TRBD1. The germline CDR1 and CDR2 sequences are ENHRY and SYGVKD. The V and J ends lost 5 bases and 8 bases, in that order; junction bases with no gene match: 6. The CDR3 extends over 14 amino acids. The CDR3 loop reads CAISPGTGADTIYF. The CDR3 DNA is TGTGCCATCAGTCCCGGGACAGGGGCGGACACCATATATTTT.

The rearrangement joins TRBV7-9 to TRBJ2-5, with D perhaps TRBD2 (6 bases). Germline-derived CDR1 and CDR2 are SEHNR and FQNEAQ (reference sequence). The CDR3 length is 14 residues. V was pared by 0 bases and J by 7 bases, with 12 bases between. CDR3 nucleotides: TGTGCCAGCAGCTTAGCGGGAACAGCGGGGACCCAGTACTTC. Protein sequence: CASSLAGTAGTQYF. Combining the CDR3 with reference TRBV7-9 and TRBJ2-5 gives the whole variable domain DTGVSQNPRHKITKRGQNVTFRCDPISEHNRLYWYRQTLGQGPEFLTYFQNEAQLEKSRLLSDRFSAERPKGSFSTLEIQRTEQGDSAMYLCASSLAGTAGTQYFGPGTRLLVL.

The V and J genes are TRBV19 and TRBJ1-2, with 7 nucleotides matching TRBD1. V lost 3 bases and J lost 7; bases outside the gene matches: 5. CDR3 length: 13 amino acids. Germline V gene data show CDR1 as LNHDA and CDR2 as SQIVND (reference sequence). CDR3 sequence: CASSIGTVPGYTF. In DNA, the CDR3 is TGTGCCAGTAGTATCGGGACAGTTCCTGGCTACACCTTC.

V usage is TRBV5-4 and J usage is TRBJ1-2, with TRBD1 matching 7 bases. Per germline, CDR1 SGHNT and CDR2 YYREEE (reference sequence). V lost 3 bases, J lost 4 bases, and 6 bases stayed unmatched. The CDR3 runs to 14 residues. The CDR3 region is CASSSGQAPYGYTF. CDR3 sequence (DNA): TGTGCCAGCAGCTCCGGACAGGCCCCCTATGGCTACACCTTC. Looking up the rest from reference TRBV5-4 and TRBJ1-2 gives the full variable domain: ETGVTQSPTHLIKTRGQQVTLRCSSQSGHNTVSWYQQALGQGPQFIFQYYREEENGRGNFPPRFSGLQFPNYSSELNVNALELDDSALYLCASSSGQAPYGYTFGSGTRLTVV.

This chain uses TRBV5-1 with TRBJ1-2; 7 positions agree with TRBD1. Looked up from germline, CDR1 is SGHRS and CDR2 is YFSETQ. There are 15 residues in the CDR3. Unmatched junction bases numbered 6, after V lost 0 bases and J lost 4 bases. CDR3 protein: CASSLDSDRLYGYTF. The DNA for the CDR3 is TGCGCCAGCAGCTTGGATTCGGACAGGCTCTATGGCTACACCTTC.

This chain links TRBV7-2 with TRBJ2-3, with D unclear. The germline CDR1 and CDR2 sequences are SGHTA and FQGNSA. V shed 1 base and J shed 2 bases, with 10 bases lying between them. CDR3 length: 15 amino acids. The CDR3 sequence is CASSLGAVFTDTQYF. CDR3 DNA sequence: TGTGCCAGCAGCTTAGGGGCAGTATTCACAGATACGCAGTATTTT.

This chain uses TRBV6-5 with TRBJ1-3; no reliable D call. The CDR3 is made up of 14 amino acids. Germline V gene sequence: CDR1 MNHEY, CDR2 SVGAGI. With 5 bases removed from V and 3 bases from J, the gap between germline ends came to 11 bases. The CDR3 coding sequence is TGTGCCAGCAGTGCCCACAGTGGTGGAAACACCATATATTTT. Translated: CASSAHSGGNTIYF.

The chain combines TRBV7-9 with TRBJ2-5; D perhaps matches TRBD2 (5 bases). The end of the DNA is better explained by TRBJ2-7, so the J call may be wrong. The germline V gene encodes CDR1 SEHNR and CDR2 FQNEAQ (reference sequence). The CDR3 totals 15 residues. The CDR3, as DNA: TGTGCCAGCAGCTTTCTCCAGCAAGGGAGCTACGAGCAGTACTTC. Encoded protein: CASSFLQQGSYEQYF.

The chain carries TRBV7-2 and TRBJ2-2, with no clear D. The CDR3 runs to 15 residues. CDR1 SGHTA and CDR2 FQGNSA come from the germline V gene. V lost 6 bases and J 5 bases, leaving 16 bases between the germline ends. CDR3 protein: CASRTYLAATGELFF. CDR3 in DNA: TGTGCCAGCAGAACCTATTTGGCAGCGACCGGGGAGCTGTTTTTT.